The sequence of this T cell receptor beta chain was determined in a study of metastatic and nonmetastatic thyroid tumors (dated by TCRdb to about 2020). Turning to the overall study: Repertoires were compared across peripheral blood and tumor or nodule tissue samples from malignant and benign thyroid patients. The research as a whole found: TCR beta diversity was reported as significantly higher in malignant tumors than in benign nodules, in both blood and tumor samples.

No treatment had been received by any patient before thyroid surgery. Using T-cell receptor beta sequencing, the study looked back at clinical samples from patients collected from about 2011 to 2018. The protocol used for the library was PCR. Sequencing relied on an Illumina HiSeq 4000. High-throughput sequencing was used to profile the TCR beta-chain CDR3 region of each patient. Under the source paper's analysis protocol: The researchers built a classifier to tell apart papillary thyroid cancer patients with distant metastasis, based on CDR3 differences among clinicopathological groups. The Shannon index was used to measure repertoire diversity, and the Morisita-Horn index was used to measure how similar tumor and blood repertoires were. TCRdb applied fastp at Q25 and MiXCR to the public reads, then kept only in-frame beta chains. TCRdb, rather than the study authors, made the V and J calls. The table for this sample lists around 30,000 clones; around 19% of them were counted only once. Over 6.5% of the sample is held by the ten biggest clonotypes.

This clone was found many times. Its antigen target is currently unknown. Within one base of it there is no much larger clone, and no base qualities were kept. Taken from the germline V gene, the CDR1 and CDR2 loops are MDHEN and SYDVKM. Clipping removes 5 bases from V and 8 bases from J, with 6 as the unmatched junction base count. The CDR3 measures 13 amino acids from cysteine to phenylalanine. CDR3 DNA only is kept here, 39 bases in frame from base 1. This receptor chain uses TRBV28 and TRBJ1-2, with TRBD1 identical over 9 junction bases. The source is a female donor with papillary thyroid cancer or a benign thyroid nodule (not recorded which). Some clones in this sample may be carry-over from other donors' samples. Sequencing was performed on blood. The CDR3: CASSPDRGWGYTF. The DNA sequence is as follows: TGTGCCAGCAGTCCCGACAGGGGGTGGGGCTACACCTTC.